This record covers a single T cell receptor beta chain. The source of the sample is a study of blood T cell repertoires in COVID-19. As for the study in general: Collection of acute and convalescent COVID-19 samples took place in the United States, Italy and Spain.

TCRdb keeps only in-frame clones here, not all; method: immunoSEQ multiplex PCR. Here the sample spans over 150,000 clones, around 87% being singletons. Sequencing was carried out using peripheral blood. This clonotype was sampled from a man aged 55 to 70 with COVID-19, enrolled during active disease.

CDR3 in amino acids: CASSADRASNQPQHF. CDR3 DNA: TGTGCCAGCAGTGCGGACAGGGCCAGCAATCAGCCCCAGCATTTT. The chain is built from TRBV27 and TRBJ1-5; 8 bases fit TRBD1. The CDR3 has 15 amino acids. V gave up 5 bases and J gave up 1 base; unmatched junction bases: 4. CDR1 MNHEY and CDR2 SMNVEV come from the germline V gene (reference sequence).